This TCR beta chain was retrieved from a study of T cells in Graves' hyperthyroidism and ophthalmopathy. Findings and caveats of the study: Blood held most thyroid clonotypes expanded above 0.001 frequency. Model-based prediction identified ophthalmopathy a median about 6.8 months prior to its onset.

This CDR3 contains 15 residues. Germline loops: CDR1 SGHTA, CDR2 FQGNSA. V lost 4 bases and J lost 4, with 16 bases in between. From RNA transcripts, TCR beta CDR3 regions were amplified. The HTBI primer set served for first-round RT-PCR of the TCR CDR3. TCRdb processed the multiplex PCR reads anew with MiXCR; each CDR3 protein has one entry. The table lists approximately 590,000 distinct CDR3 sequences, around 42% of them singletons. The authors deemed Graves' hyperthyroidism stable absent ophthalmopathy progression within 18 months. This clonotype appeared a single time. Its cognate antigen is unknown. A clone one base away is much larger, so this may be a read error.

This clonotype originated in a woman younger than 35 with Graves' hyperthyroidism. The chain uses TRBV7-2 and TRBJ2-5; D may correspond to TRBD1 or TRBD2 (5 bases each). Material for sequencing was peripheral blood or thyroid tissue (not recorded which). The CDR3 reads CASSYRGGPPETQYF. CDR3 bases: TGTGCCAGCAGCTACCGGGGCGGGCCACCAGAGACCCAGTACTTC.